These T cell receptor beta chains were read from a single sample in a study of blood T cell repertoires in COVID-19. Method: immunoSEQ multiplex PCR; TCRdb's copy keeps in-frame clones and lacks some. The sample contains 250,000 to 350,000 clones, around 88% of which appear only once. Sequencing input: peripheral blood. The receptors were sampled from a woman aged 30 to 39 who had recovered from COVID-19. The conserved cysteine and the conserved F or W are not part of the CDR3 here.

J gene: TRBJ2-7
V gene: TRBV6-5
CDR3 protein: ASSYFRQNPYEQY

J gene: TRBJ1-1
V gene: TRBV18
CDR3 protein: ASSPPSVNTEAF

J gene: TRBJ1-2
V gene: TRBV2
CDR3 protein: ADNGAGDYGYT

J gene: TRBJ1-2
V gene: TRBV5-1
CDR3 protein: ASSPTGGAYGYT

J gene: TRBJ1-2
V gene: TRBV6-1
CDR3 protein: ASSDGGYGYT

J gene: TRBJ2-2
V gene: TRBV11-2
CDR3 protein: ASSLVAGDFTGELF

J gene: TRBJ2-5
V gene: TRBV6-1
CDR3 protein: ASSDGSRGLTQY

J gene: TRBJ2-7
V gene: TRBV5-4
CDR3 protein: ASSLGGGLALHEQY

J gene: TRBJ2-7
V gene: TRBV6-5
CDR3 protein: ASSLTTGYHEQY

J gene: TRBJ2-1
V gene: TRBV18
CDR3 protein: ASSPSGSDNEQF

J gene: TRBJ1-6
V gene: TRBV7-9
CDR3 protein: ASSPPGAYNSPLH

J gene: TRBJ1-5
V gene: TRBV5-6
CDR3 protein: ASSLKRGNQPQH

J gene: TRBJ2-7
V gene: TRBV5-1
CDR3 protein: ASSPLGSVYEQY

J gene: TRBJ1-2
V gene: TRBV2
CDR3 protein: ASRDTNYGYT

J gene: TRBJ1-1
V gene: TRBV29-1
CDR3 protein: SVAPQGGAEAF

J gene: TRBJ1-5
V gene: TRBV4-1
CDR3 protein: ASSNQGNQPQH

J gene: TRBJ1-5
V gene: TRBV28
CDR3 protein: ASIPRGGADQPQH

J gene: TRBJ2-2
V gene: TRBV5-4
CDR3 protein: ASSLRDRLTGELF

J gene: TRBJ1-1
V gene: TRBV4-1
CDR3 protein: ASSHRRGNTEAF

J gene: TRBJ1-6
V gene: TRBV30
CDR3 protein: AGKQGVSYNSPLH

J gene: TRBJ2-3
V gene: TRBV24-1
CDR3 protein: ATKDRGITDTQY

J gene: TRBJ2-7
V gene: TRBV19
CDR3 protein: ASSMTSGRIAPYEQY

J gene: TRBJ2-3
V gene: TRBV7-9
CDR3 protein: ASSFHTDTQY

J gene: TRBJ2-3
V gene: TRBV2
CDR3 protein: ASSAGLAPHGSTDTQY

J gene: TRBJ1-1
V gene: TRBV12-3/TRBV12-4
CDR3 protein: AFREMGNTEAF

J gene: TRBJ1-4
V gene: TRBV19
CDR3 protein: ASRTGGPAEKLF